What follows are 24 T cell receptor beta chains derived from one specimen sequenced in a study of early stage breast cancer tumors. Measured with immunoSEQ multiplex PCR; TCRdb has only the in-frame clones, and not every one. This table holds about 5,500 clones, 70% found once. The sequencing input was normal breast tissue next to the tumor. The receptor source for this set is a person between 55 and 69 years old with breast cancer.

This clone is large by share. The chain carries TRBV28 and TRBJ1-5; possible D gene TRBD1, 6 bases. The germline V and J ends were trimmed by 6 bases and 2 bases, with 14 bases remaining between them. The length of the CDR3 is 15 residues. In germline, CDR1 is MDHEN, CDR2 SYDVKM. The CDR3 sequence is CASRYGGRGNQPQHF. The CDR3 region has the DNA TGTGCCAGCAGATACGGGGGGCGCGGCAATCAGCCCCAGCATTTT.

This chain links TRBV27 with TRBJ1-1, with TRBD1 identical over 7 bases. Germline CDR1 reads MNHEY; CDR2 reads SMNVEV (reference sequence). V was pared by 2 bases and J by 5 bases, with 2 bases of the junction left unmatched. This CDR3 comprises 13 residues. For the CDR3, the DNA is TGTGCCAGCAGTTTAACAGGGGAGACTGAAGCTTTCTTT. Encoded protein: CASSLTGETEAFF.

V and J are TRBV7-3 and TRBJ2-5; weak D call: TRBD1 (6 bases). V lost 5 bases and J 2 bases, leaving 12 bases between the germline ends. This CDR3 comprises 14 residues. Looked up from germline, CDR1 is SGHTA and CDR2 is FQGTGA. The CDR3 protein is CASSLTGSQETQYF. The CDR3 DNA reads TGTGCCAGCAGCCTTACAGGGAGTCAAGAGACCCAGTACTTC. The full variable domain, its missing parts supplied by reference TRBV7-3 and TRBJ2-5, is GAGVSQTPSNKVTEKGKYVELRCDPISGHTALYWYRQSLGQGPEFLIYFQGTGAADDSGLPNDRFFAVRPEGSVSTLKIQRTERGDSAVYLCASSLTGSQETQYFGPGTRLLVL.

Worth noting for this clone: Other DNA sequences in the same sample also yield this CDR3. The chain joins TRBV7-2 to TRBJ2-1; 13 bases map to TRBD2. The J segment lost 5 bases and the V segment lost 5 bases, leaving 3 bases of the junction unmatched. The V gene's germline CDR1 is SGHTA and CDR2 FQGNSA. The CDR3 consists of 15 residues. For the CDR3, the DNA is TGTGCCAGCAGCCTGACTAGCGGGAGGCACAATGAGCAGTTCTTC. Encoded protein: CASSLTSGRHNEQFF.

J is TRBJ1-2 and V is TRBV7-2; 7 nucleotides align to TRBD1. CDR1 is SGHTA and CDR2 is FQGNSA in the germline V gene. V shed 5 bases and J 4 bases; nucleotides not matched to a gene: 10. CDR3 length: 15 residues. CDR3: CASSRDREGVYGYTF. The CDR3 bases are TGTGCCAGCAGCCGCGACAGGGAGGGAGTCTATGGCTACACCTTC.

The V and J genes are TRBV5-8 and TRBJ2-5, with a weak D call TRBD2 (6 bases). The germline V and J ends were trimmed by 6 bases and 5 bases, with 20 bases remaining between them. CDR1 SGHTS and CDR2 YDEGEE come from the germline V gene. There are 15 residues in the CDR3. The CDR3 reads CASTPGTDPRETQYF. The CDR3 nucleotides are TGTGCCAGCACTCCCGGGACTGATCCCCGTGAGACCCAGTACTTC.

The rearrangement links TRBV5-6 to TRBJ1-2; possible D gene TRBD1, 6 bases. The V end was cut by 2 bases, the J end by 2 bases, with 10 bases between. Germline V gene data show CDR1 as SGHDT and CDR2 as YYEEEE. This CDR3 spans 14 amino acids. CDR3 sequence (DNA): TGTGCCAGCAGCTTAACAGGGATCAACTATGGCTACACCTTC. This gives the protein CASSLTGINYGYTF.

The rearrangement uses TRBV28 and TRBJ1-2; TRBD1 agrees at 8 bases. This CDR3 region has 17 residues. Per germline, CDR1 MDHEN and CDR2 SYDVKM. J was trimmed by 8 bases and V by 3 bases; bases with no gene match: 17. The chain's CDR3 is CASSFEPAGGRPSGYTF. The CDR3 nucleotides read TGTGCCAGCAGTTTTGAGCCGGCAGGGGGCCGCCCAAGCGGCTACACCTTC.

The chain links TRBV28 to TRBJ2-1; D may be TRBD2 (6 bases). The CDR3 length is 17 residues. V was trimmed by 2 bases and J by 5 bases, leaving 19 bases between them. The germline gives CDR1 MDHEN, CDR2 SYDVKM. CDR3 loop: CASSLIRGAGIHNEQFF. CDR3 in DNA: TGTGCCAGCAGTTTAATCCGTGGGGCGGGGATACACAATGAGCAGTTCTTC.

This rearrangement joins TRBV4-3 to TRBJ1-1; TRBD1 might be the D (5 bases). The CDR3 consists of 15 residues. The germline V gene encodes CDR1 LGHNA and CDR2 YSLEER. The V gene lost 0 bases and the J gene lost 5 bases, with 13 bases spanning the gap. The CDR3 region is CASSQDTGLQTEAFF. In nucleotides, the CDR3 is TGCGCCAGCAGCCAAGACACGGGGCTTCAGACTGAAGCTTTCTTT.

As DNA, the CDR3 is TGTGCCAGCAGCCAAGCCGCGGGGGGGCCGTTGAGTGAGCAGTTCTTC. This sequence encodes CASSQAAGGPLSEQFF. The V and J genes are TRBV4-2 and TRBJ2-1, with 9 bases matching TRBD2. This CDR3 region has 16 residues. Germline loops: CDR1 LGHNA, CDR2 YNFKEQ. The V segment lost 1 base and the J segment 9 bases; nucleotides outside the gene matches: 10.

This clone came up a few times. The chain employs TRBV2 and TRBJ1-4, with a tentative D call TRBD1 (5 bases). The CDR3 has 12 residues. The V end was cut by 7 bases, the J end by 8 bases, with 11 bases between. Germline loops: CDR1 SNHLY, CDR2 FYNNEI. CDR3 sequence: CASNRHGEKLFF. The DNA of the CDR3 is TGTGCCAGCAACAGGCATGGGGAAAAACTGTTTTTT.

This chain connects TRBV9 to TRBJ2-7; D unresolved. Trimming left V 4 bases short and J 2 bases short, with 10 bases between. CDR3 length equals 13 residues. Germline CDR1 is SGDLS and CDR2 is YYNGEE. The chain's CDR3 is CASSSQTTYEQYF. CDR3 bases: TGTGCCAGCAGCTCCCAGACGACCTACGAGCAGTACTTC.

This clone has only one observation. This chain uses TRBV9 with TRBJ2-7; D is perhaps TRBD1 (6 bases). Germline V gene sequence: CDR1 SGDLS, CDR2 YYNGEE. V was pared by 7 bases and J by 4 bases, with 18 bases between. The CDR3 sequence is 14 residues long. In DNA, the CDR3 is TGTGCCAGCTCCCCCGGTGAGAGGGGGTACGAGCAGTACTTC. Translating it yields CASSPGERGYEQYF.

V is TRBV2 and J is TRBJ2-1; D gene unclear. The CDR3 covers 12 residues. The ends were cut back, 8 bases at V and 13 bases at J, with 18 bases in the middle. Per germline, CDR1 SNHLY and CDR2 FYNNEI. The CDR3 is CASFSQKSSQFF. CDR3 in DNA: TGTGCCAGCTTTAGTCAGAAATCATCTCAGTTCTTC. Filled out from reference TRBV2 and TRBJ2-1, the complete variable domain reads EPEVTQTPSHQVTQMGQEVILRCVPISNHLYFYWYRQILGQKVEFLVSFYNNEISEKSEIFDDQFSVERPDGSNFTLKIRSTKLEDSAMYFCASFSQKSSQFFGPGTRLTVL.

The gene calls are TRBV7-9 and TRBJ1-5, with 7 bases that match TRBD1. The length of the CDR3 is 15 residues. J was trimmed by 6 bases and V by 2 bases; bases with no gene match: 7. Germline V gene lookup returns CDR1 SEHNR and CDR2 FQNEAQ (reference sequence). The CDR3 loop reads CASSLKRQGRQPQHF. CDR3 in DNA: TGTGCCAGCAGCTTAAAACGACAGGGTCGTCAGCCCCAGCATTTT.

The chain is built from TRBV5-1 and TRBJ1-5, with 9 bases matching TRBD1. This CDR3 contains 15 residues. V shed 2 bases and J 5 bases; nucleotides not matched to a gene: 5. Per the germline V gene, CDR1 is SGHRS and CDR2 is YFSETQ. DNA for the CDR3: TGCGCCAGCAGCTTTGGAGGGGACAGGGATCAGCCCCAGCATTTT. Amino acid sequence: CASSFGGDRDQPQHF.

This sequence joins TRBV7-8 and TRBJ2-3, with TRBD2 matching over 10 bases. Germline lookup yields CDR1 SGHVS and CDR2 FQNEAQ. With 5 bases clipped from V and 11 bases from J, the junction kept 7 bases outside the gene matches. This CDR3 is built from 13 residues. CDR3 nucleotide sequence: TGTGCCAGCAGCGCGGGACTAGCGTTAGGGCAGTATTTT. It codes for CASSAGLALGQYF.

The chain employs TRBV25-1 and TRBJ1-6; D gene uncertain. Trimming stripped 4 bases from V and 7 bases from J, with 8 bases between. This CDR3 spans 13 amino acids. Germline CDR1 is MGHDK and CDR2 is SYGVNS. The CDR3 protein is CASSGGWNSPLHF. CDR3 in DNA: TGTGCCAGCAGTGGAGGGTGGAATTCACCCCTCCACTTT.

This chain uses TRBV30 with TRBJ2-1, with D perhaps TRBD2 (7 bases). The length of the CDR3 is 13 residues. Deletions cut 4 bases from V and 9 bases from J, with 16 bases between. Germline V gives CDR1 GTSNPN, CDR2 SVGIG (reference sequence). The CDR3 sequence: CAWNRRGGGEQFF. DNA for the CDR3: TGTGCCTGGAACCGGAGGGGGGGTGGTGAGCAGTTCTTC.

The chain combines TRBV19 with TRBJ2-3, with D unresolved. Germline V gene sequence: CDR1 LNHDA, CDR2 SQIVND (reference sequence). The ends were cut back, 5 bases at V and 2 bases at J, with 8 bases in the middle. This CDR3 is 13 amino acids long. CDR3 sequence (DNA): TGTGCCAGTAGTGAACAGACCACAGATACGCAGTATTTT. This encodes CASSEQTTDTQYF.

The CDR3: CASNDPGQGRNTEAFF. CDR3 DNA: TGTGCCAGTAACGACCCCGGGCAGGGGAGGAACACTGAAGCTTTCTTT. This chain connects TRBV19 to TRBJ1-1; TRBD1 might be the D (6 bases). The CDR3 covers 16 residues. Germline V gene sequence: CDR1 LNHDA, CDR2 SQIVND (reference sequence). Trimming took 7 bases from V and 1 from J, leaving 19 bases between them.

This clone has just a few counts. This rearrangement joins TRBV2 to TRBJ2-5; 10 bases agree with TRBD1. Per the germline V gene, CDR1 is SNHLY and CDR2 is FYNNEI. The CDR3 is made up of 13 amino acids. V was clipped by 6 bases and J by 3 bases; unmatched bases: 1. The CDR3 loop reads CASRGTGEETQYF. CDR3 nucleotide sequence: TGTGCCAGCAGGGGGACAGGGGAAGAGACCCAGTACTTC.

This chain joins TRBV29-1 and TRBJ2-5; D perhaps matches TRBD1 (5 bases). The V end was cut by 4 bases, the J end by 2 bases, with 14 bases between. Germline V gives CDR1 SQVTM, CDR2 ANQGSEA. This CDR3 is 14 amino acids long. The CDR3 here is CSVVSVRQQETQYF. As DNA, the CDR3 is TGCAGCGTTGTTTCCGTTAGACAGCAAGAGACCCAGTACTTC. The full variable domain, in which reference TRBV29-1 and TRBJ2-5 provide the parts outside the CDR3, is SAVISQKPSRDICQRGTSLTIQCQVDSQVTMMFWYRQQPGQSLTLIATANQGSEATYESGFVIDKFPISRPNLTFSTLTVSNMSPEDSSIYLCSVVSVRQQETQYFGPGTRLLVL.